The 2 T cell receptor beta chains listed next were all sequenced from one sample in a study of neurological immune-mediated disorders. TCRdb reprocessed the 5' RACE reads with MiXCR, giving one entry per CDR3 protein. The sample lists 95,000 or so distinct CDR3 sequences, roughly 4% occurring once. What was sequenced was PBMCs. These receptors were obtained from a woman under 30 with multiple sclerosis.

This clonotype has a count of ten or more. J is TRBJ2-3 and V is TRBV7-3; TRBD2 matches 13 bases. Unmatched junction bases numbered 13, after V lost 2 bases and J lost 2 bases. Germline V gives CDR1 SGHTA, CDR2 FQGTGA. The CDR3 extends over 20 amino acids. The CDR3 DNA is TGTGCCAGCAGCTTAGAAGCGGGACTAGCGGGACCCGGGCCCACAGATACGCAGTATTTT. It is translated as CASSLEAGLAGPGPTDTQYF.

This clonotype was counted at least ten times. This chain connects TRBV30 to TRBJ1-1; perhaps TRBD1 as D (6 bases). Germline V CDR1 and CDR2: GTSNPN, SVGIG (reference sequence). The CDR3 consists of 15 residues. Between the trimmed V and J ends, which lost 4 bases and 1 base, there was a span of 16 bases. CDR3: CAWNVATTGNTEAFF. CDR3 nucleotides: TGTGCCTGGAACGTTGCTACGACAGGGAACACTGAAGCTTTCTTT. The full variable domain, completed using reference TRBV30 and TRBJ1-1, is SQTIHQWPATLVQPVGSPLSLECTVEGTSNPNLYWYRQAAGRGLQLLFYSVGIGQISSEVPQNLSASRPQDRQFILSSKKLLLSDSGFYLCAWNVATTGNTEAFFGQGTRLTVV.